These 26 T cell receptor beta chains were all obtained from the same sample, sequenced in a study of blood T cells in healthy people across ages. Primers used in a second PCR of about 6 to 12 cycles were a sample-barcoded 5' primer and a J-beta primer mix. TCRdb reanalysed the 5' RACE reads using MiXCR and keeps one entry per CDR3 protein. The sample contains 650,000 to 800,000 distinct CDR3 sequences, about 42% of which appear only once. Sequencing was carried out using blood. These receptors all stem from a man aged 55 to 70 in good health.

This clonotype was counted between two and nine times. The rearrangement links TRBV7-2 to TRBJ1-2; D not resolved. V gave up 1 base and J gave up 4 bases, with 10 bases separating them. The CDR3 length is 14 residues. CDR1 is SGHTA, CDR2 FQGNSA, per germline. The CDR3 sequence is CASSLESITYGYTF. In DNA, the CDR3 is TGTGCCAGCAGCTTAGAGAGTATCACCTATGGCTACACCTTC.

V is TRBV6-5 and J is TRBJ2-4; no firm D call. The CDR3 contains 13 residues. The germline V gene has CDR1 MNHEY and CDR2 SVGAGI. Trimming pared 6 bases from V and 2 bases from J, leaving 8 bases between. CDR3 nucleotides: TGTGCCAGCAGGGACGCCTCCAAAAACATTCAGTACTTC. Protein product: CASRDASKNIQYF.

This chain links TRBV18 with TRBJ2-3, with TRBD1 as a possible D gene (7 bases). V lost 5 bases and J lost 6, with 18 bases in between. The CDR3 runs to 15 residues. Germline loops: CDR1 KGHSH, CDR2 LQKENI. The DNA of the CDR3 is TGTGCCAGCTCAACGGAGGGGGCTAGCTTGGATACGCAGTATTTT. It specifies CASSTEGASLDTQYF.

With respect to this clonotype: Mismatch with germline at one junction end may stem from a read error. This rearrangement joins TRBV11-2 to TRBJ2-3, with D unresolved. Germline loops: CDR1 SGHAT, CDR2 FQNNGV. CDR3 length: 13 residues. The CDR3 bases are TGTGCCAGCAGCGTAGATCCCGGAGATACGCAGTATTTT. Translation: CASSVDPGDTQYF.

In this sample, this clonotype turned up a few times. The chain links TRBV4-1 to TRBJ1-6, with TRBD1 identical over 7 bases. Germline V lookup: CDR1 MGHRA, CDR2 YSYEKL. The CDR3 extends over 16 amino acids. Losses at the gene ends were 0 bases for V and 5 bases for J; bases not matched to a gene: 4. The CDR3 is CASSQEGTVNNSPLHF. DNA for the CDR3: TGCGCCAGCAGCCAAGAGGGGACAGTGAATAATTCACCCCTCCACTTT.

Remarks on this clonotype: The conserved closing phenylalanine or tryptophan is absent in this CDR3, likely reflecting a read error. The chain joins TRBV6-2 or TRBV6-3 to TRBJ2-7; a weak D match, TRBD1 (6 bases). Germline values: CDR1 MNHEY, CDR2 SVGEGT. Between the trimmed V and J ends, which lost 5 bases and 2 bases, there was a span of 16 bases. The CDR3 has 15 residues. The CDR3 DNA reads as TGTGCCAGCAGTAATACAGGGTGGAGAACCTACGAGCAGTACTTA. Translated, it gives CASSNTGWRTYEQYL.

This clonotype was seen at least ten times. J is TRBJ1-4 and V is TRBV20-1; 7 nucleotides agree with TRBD1. The CDR3 extends over 16 amino acids. Per the germline V gene, CDR1 is DFQATT and CDR2 is SNEGSKA (reference sequence). J gave up 8 bases and V 2 bases, and 14 bases lay outside the gene matches. Here the CDR3 reads CSARHTRQGLGEKLFF. For the CDR3, the DNA is TGCAGTGCTAGACATACTCGACAGGGTTTAGGAGAAAAACTGTTTTTT.

The chain links TRBV20-1 to TRBJ2-3, with TRBD2 matching over 7 bases. V lost 5 bases, J lost 2 bases, and 4 bases stayed unmatched. The CDR3 runs to 13 residues. Per germline, CDR1 DFQATT and CDR2 SNEGSKA (reference sequence). CDR3 amino acids: CSAPSGLTDTQYF. DNA for the CDR3: TGCAGTGCTCCTAGCGGACTCACAGATACGCAGTATTTT.

In this sample, this clonotype turned up a few times. J is TRBJ1-1 and V is TRBV12-3 or TRBV12-4; the D gene is possibly TRBD1 (5 bases). This CDR3 region has 13 residues. The V and J ends lost 3 bases and 6 bases respectively, with 11 bases between them. CDR3 amino acids: CASSLEGDPEAFF. For the CDR3, the DNA is TGTGCCAGCAGTTTGGAAGGGGACCCTGAAGCTTTCTTT.

The DNA for the CDR3 is TGTGCCAGCAGCGCGGGACTAGGGGTGGATACGCAGTATTTT. Encoded protein: CASSAGLGVDTQYF. The chain couples TRBV7-3 to TRBJ2-3; 8 bases fit TRBD2. Germline values: CDR1 SGHTA, CDR2 FQGTGA. The CDR3 contains 14 residues. V was clipped by 5 bases and J by 6 bases; unmatched bases: 7.

This clonotype turned up a few times. V gene TRBV4-1 combines with J gene TRBJ2-7, with D possibly matching TRBD2 (6 bases). The V gene lost 3 bases and the J gene lost 3 bases, with 15 bases spanning the gap. Germline lookup yields CDR1 MGHRA and CDR2 YSYEKL. The CDR3 runs 15 residues. CDR3 in amino acids: CASSHAGKPHYEQYF. The CDR3 region has the DNA TGCGCCAGCAGCCATGCGGGGAAGCCCCACTACGAGCAGTACTTC.

This chain connects TRBV4-1 to TRBJ2-3; TRBD2 might be the D (5 bases). Germline V lookup: CDR1 MGHRA, CDR2 YSYEKL. V lost 0 bases to trimming and J lost 2 bases, with 9 bases between them. The CDR3 sequence is 15 residues long. The CDR3 nucleotides read TGCGCCAGCAGCCAAGATAGCGTTCACACAGATACGCAGTATTTT. Its translation is CASSQDSVHTDTQYF.

The rearrangement uses TRBV6-5 and TRBJ2-1; the match to TRBD2 covers 11 bases. Looked up from germline, CDR1 is MNHEY and CDR2 is SVGAGI. The CDR3 consists of 17 residues. After removal of 1 base from V and 6 bases from J, the junction contained 8 bases not matched to a gene. The CDR3 region is CASSYYTGGLAVNEQFF. Here the CDR3 DNA reads TGTGCCAGCAGTTACTACACCGGGGGACTAGCGGTCAATGAGCAGTTCTTC.

The chain joins TRBV3-1 to TRBJ2-1, with 9 nucleotides matching TRBD1. This CDR3 has 14 residues. The J segment lost 10 bases and the V segment lost 8 bases, leaving 12 bases of the junction unmatched. Germline assignment: CDR1 LGHDT and CDR2 YNNKEL (reference sequence). The CDR3 loop is CASYSPGQGKEQFF. For the CDR3, the DNA is TGTGCCAGCTACTCGCCGGGACAGGGTAAGGAGCAGTTCTTC.

CDR3 sequence reads: CASSYPNLAGAYEQYF. In DNA, the CDR3 is TGTGCCAGCAGTTACCCAAACCTAGCGGGGGCCTACGAGCAGTACTTC. The chain combines TRBV6-6 with TRBJ2-5; TRBD2 aligns across 10 bases. TRBJ2-7 explains the end of the DNA better; the J call may be wrong. The CDR3 is 16 residues long. Germline CDR1 reads MNHNY; CDR2 reads SVGAGI (reference sequence).

The chain recombines TRBV6-1 with TRBJ1-6; D uncertain. Per germline, CDR1 MNHNS and CDR2 SASEGT. Between the trimmed V and J ends, which lost 3 bases and 6 bases, there was a span of 12 bases. There are 15 residues in the CDR3. The CDR3 bases are TGTGCCAGCAGTGAGGCGGACCTCGGTAATTCACCCCTCCACTTT. It encodes CASSEADLGNSPLHF.

The table lists this clonotype with a few counts. The chain couples TRBV12-3 or TRBV12-4 to TRBJ2-1; perhaps TRBD1 as D (5 bases). The DNA end is a closer match to TRBJ2-7, so the J assignment may be wrong. This CDR3 is 14 amino acids long. CDR3 loop: CASRRDSPRYEQYF. The CDR3 nucleotides are TGTGCCAGCAGGCGAGACAGCCCACGTTACGAGCAGTACTTC.

The genes are TRBV4-1 and TRBJ1-2; 9 bases align to TRBD1. V shed 1 base, J shed 8 bases, and the junction held 5 bases outside the gene matches. The CDR3 has 14 residues. Germline CDR1 MGHRA, CDR2 YSYEKL. The CDR3 DNA sequence: TGCGCCAGCAGCCAAGTCCGGGACAGGGACGGCTACACCTTC. It encodes CASSQVRDRDGYTF.

V gene TRBV11-2 combines with J gene TRBJ2-1; maybe TRBD2 (6 bases). CDR3 length: 11 amino acids. V lost 5 bases to trimming and J lost 8 bases, with 7 bases between them. The germline gives CDR1 SGHAT, CDR2 FQNNGV. The CDR3 reads CASSGGDEQFF. The CDR3 nucleotides read TGTGCCAGCAGCGGCGGGGATGAGCAGTTCTTC.

The sample holds a few counts of this clonotype. This rearrangement joins TRBV6-2 or TRBV6-3 to TRBJ2-6; D is possibly TRBD1 (6 bases). The CDR3 loop spans 16 amino acids. Between the trimmed V and J ends, which lost 5 bases and 0 bases, there was a span of 11 bases. CDR1 is MNHEY and CDR2 is SVGEGT in the germline V gene. The CDR3 DNA is TGTGCCAGCAGTCAAAGACAGGCCTCTGGGGCCAACGTCCTGACTTTC. Amino acid sequence: CASSQRQASGANVLTF.

This clonotype has just one count. This chain connects TRBV11-2 to TRBJ2-1, with D hard to call. The CDR3 runs to 20 residues. With 3 bases removed from V and 0 bases from J, the gap between germline ends came to 24 bases. Germline V lookup: CDR1 SGHAT, CDR2 FQNNGV. CDR3 nucleotides: TGTGCCAGCAGCTTGATCTTGCGGAATCGACTTATGAGCTCCTACAATGAGCAGTTCTTC. Its translation: CASSLILRNRLMSSYNEQFF.

This clonotype turned up a few times. The V and J genes are TRBV7-2 and TRBJ1-2; 10 bases map to TRBD1. The CDR3 loop spans 15 amino acids. Germline-derived CDR1 and CDR2 are SGHTA and FQGNSA. After removal of 11 bases from V and 8 bases from J, the junction contained 17 bases not matched to a gene. CDR3 residues: CAVDRGRSPLGGYTF. The CDR3 DNA reads TGTGCCGTAGACAGGGGGCGCTCCCCCTTAGGCGGCTACACCTTC.

With respect to this clonotype: At one of its ends the junction is not consistent with the germline gene, which may arise from a read error. The rearrangement joins TRBV7-9 to TRBJ2-7, with 8 bases that match TRBD1. The CDR3 is 15 residues long. Germline CDR1 is SEHNR and CDR2 is FQNEAQ (reference sequence). CDR3 loop: CASSVAQGATNEQYF. For the CDR3, the DNA is TGTGCCAGCAGCGTAGCCCAGGGGGCTACGAACGAGCAGTACTTC.

This rearrangement joins TRBV7-2 to TRBJ1-4; no clear D. Germline assignment: CDR1 SGHTA and CDR2 FQGNSA. The germline V and J ends were trimmed by 6 bases and 0 bases, with 11 bases remaining between them. This CDR3 is 15 amino acids long. CDR3 region: CASRPQYATNEKLFF. The DNA of the CDR3 is TGTGCCAGCAGGCCTCAATATGCAACTAATGAAAAACTGTTTTTT.

This clonotype was counted once. The V and J genes are TRBV20-1 and TRBJ2-5; a possible D gene is TRBD2 (5 bases). This CDR3 contains 16 residues. CDR1 DFQATT and CDR2 SNEGSKA come from the germline V gene (reference sequence). V gave up 6 bases and J gave up 2 bases, with 22 bases separating them. The CDR3 nucleotides are TGCAGTGCCCCCCCTTCTAGCTCCTCTTATCAAGAGACCCAGTACTTC. Protein sequence: CSAPPSSSSYQETQYF.

This clonotype occurred many times. The rearrangement joins TRBV30 to TRBJ2-3, with 10 bases identical to TRBD2. CDR3 length: 15 amino acids. V trimming: 3 bases; J trimming: 1 base; junction bases outside the gene matches: 4. Germline V gene data show CDR1 as GTSNPN and CDR2 as SVGIG (reference sequence). For the CDR3, the DNA is TGTGCCTGGAGCAAGGGGACTAGCGGCACAGATACGCAGTATTTT. Translated, it gives CAWSKGTSGTDTQYF.